These T cell receptor beta chains were read from a single sample in a study of blood T cells in healthy people across ages. A single record per CDR3 protein comes from TCRdb applying MiXCR to the 5' RACE reads. The data hold some 1.4 million distinct CDR3 sequences, with roughly 40% observed a single time. The sequenced material came from blood. The source is a woman aged 18-30 years in good health. Each CDR3 is given with its conserved first and last residue. The order of the fields is clone size, V gene, D gene, J gene, CDR3 protein, CDR3 DNA. The D gene is left open where the match is weak. A row's size may be missing; if present it is once, few, many or a size class.

-	TRBV7-9	TRBD1	TRBJ2-1	CAISSHQTGANEQFF	TGTGCCATCAGCTCCCACCAGACAGGGGCAAATGAGCAGTTCTTC
few	TRBV25-1	-	TRBJ1-2	CASQRGGNYGYTF	TGTGCCAGCCAGAGAGGGGGGAACTATGGCTACACCTTC
few	TRBV20-1	-	TRBJ2-5	CSAGTPTGPRETQYF	TGCAGTGCTGGGACCCCTACAGGGCCCAGGGAGACCCAGTACTTC
-	TRBV2	TRBD2	TRBJ2-6	CASSVIAGSSGANVLTF	TGTGCCAGCAGTGTCATAGCGGGGAGCTCTGGGGCCAACGTCCTGACTTTC
-	TRBV28	-	TRBJ2-5	CASSLAARGETQYF	TGTGCCAGCAGTTTGGCCGCCCGGGGGGAGACCCAGTACTTC
-	TRBV20-1	-	TRBJ2-3	CSAYRAGDTQYF	TGCAGTGCCTACAGGGCTGGGGATACGCAGTATTTT
-	TRBV12-3/TRBV12-4	TRBD1	TRBJ1-4	CASTGGVGEKLFF	TGTGCCAGTACAGGGGGTGTCGGAGAAAAACTGTTTTTT
-	TRBV7-9	TRBD2	TRBJ2-1	CASSLFGRAPSYNEQFF	TGTGCCAGCAGCTTATTCGGGAGGGCCCCCTCCTACAATGAGCAGTTCTTC
few	TRBV5-5	TRBD2	TRBJ2-7	CASSLGLAVLYEQYF	TGTGCCAGCAGCTTAGGACTAGCGGTACTCTACGAGCAGTACTTC
-	TRBV20-1	-	TRBJ2-3	CSARDFVGRADTQYF	TGCAGTGCTAGAGATTTCGTAGGGCGCGCAGATACGCAGTATTTT
-	TRBV2	-	TRBJ2-5	CASSGGRQYQETQYF	TGTGCCAGCAGTGGGGGCAGACAGTACCAAGAGACCCAGTACTTC
-	TRBV11-1	TRBD2	TRBJ2-2	CASRAVAGSSGELFF	TGTGCCAGCAGGGCGGTAGCGGGATCATCCGGGGAGCTGTTTTTT
-	TRBV5-1	TRBD1	TRBJ2-5	CASSFTTGAGETQYF	TGCGCCAGCAGCTTTACCACAGGGGCTGGAGAGACCCAGTACTTC
-	TRBV5-6	-	TRBJ1-2	CASSFGIYDYGYTF	TGTGCCAGCAGCTTCGGCATCTATGATTATGGCTACACCTTC
few	TRBV6-2/TRBV6-3	TRBD2	TRBJ2-7	CASSKPSGNYEQYF	TGTGCCAGCAGCAAGCCTAGCGGCAATTACGAGCAGTACTTC
-	TRBV29-1	TRBD1	TRBJ2-1	CSVEAPRGSSYEQFF	TGCAGCGTTGAGGCCCCCAGGGGGAGCTCCTACGAGCAGTTCTTC
-	TRBV7-9	-	TRBJ2-1	CASSLSSATYNEQFF	TGTGCCAGCAGCTTATCTAGCGCCACCTACAATGAGCAGTTCTTC
-	TRBV9	-	TRBJ2-3	CASTYFRDDLDTQYF	TGTGCCAGCACCTACTTCAGAGACGATCTAGATACGCAGTATTTT
-	TRBV12-1	-	TRBJ2-1	CASSFDLAGIWEQFF	TGTGCCAGCAGCTTTGATCTAGCGGGGATCTGGGAGCAGTTCTTC
few	TRBV7-3	-	TRBJ1-1	CASRETPNTEAFF	TGTGCCAGCAGGGAAACGCCTAACACTGAAGCTTTCTTT
few	TRBV20-1	-	TRBJ2-5	CSARFGSAEETQYF	TGCAGTGCTCGATTCGGTAGCGCAGAGGAGACCCAGTACTTC
-	TRBV6-1	-	TRBJ2-3	CASVASTGSTDTQYF	TGTGCCAGCGTCGCTTCGACAGGAAGCACAGATACGCAGTATTTT
many	TRBV29-1	-	TRBJ2-3	CSVLRGAGTDTQYF	TGCAGCGTTCTCAGGGGAGCGGGCACAGATACGCAGTATTTT
many	TRBV15	-	TRBJ2-3	CATSRDQDTDTQYF	TGTGCCACCAGCAGAGATCAGGACACAGATACGCAGTATTTT
-	TRBV7-9	-	TRBJ2-3	CASSPLRGSSTDTQYF	TGTGCCAGCAGCCCCCTACGGGGCTCTAGCACAGATACGCAGTATTTT
few	TRBV4-1	-	TRBJ2-3	CASSQEGLSRSSRSTDTQYF	TGCGCCAGCAGCCAAGAGGGATTGTCGCGGTCCTCGCGGAGCACAGATACGCAGTATTTT
-	TRBV6-4	TRBD1	TRBJ2-5	CASRHAGTGICKETQYF	TGTGCCAGCAGGCACGCCGGGACAGGGATTTGTAAGGAGACCCAGTACTTC
-	TRBV3-1	-	TRBJ1-1	CASSHLGGQTEAFF	TGTGCCAGCAGCCATCTAGGCGGACAGACAGAAGCTTTCTTT
many	TRBV12-3/TRBV12-4	-	TRBJ1-2	CASSYGQNYGYTF	TGTGCCAGCAGTTACGGACAGAACTATGGCTACACCTTC
-	TRBV7-9	-	TRBJ2-7	CTSSLLQGTYNEQYF	TGTACCAGCAGCTTATTACAGGGAACATACAATGAGCAGTACTTC
once	TRBV11-2	TRBD2	TRBJ2-2	CASSKISGGANTGELFF	TGTGCCAGCAGTAAAATTAGCGGGGGGGCGAACACCGGGGAGCTGTTTTTT
many	TRBV20-1	-	TRBJ2-7	CSARDGSSYEQYF	TGCAGCGCTAGGGACGGGAGCTCCTACGAGCAGTACTTC
-	TRBV4-1	-	TRBJ2-1	CASSRGGTLSCNEQFF	TGCGCCAGCAGCCGCGGAGGGACTCTGAGCTGCAATGAGCAGTTCTTC
-	TRBV6-5	TRBD2	TRBJ2-1	CASHPTSGSSYNEQFF	TGTGCCAGCCACCCTACTAGCGGGAGCTCCTACAATGAGCAGTTCTTC
few	TRBV10-3	-	TRBJ1-2	CAISESRSSRPNYGYTF	TGTGCCATCAGTGAGTCGAGGTCAAGCAGGCCTAACTATGGCTACACCTTC
-	TRBV5-1	TRBD1	TRBJ2-7	CASSFRTGEGYEQYF	TGCGCCAGCAGCTTCCGGACAGGAGAGGGATACGAGCAGTACTTC
few	TRBV7-9	-	TRBJ2-1	CASSLKGPPYNEQFF	TGTGCCAGCAGCTTAAAAGGGCCCCCCTACAATGAGCAGTTCTTC
once	TRBV4-1	-	TRBJ2-3	CASSQEGGGQLTDTQYF	TGCGCCAGCAGCCAAGAAGGGGGAGGACAGCTCACAGATACGCAGTATTTT
-	TRBV4-1	TRBD2	TRBJ2-7	CASSLEGLDYDEQYF	TGCGCCAGCAGCCTAGAGGGACTAGACTACGACGAGCAGTACTTC
-	TRBV29-1	TRBD2	TRBJ2-1	CSVEALAGGGGEQFF	TGCAGCGTTGAAGCTTTAGCGGGAGGCGGAGGTGAGCAGTTCTTC
-	TRBV27	-	TRBJ2-1	CASSHAVSCNEQFF	TGTGCCAGCAGCCATGCCGTTTCCTGCAATGAGCAGTTCTTC
-	TRBV29-1	TRBD1	TRBJ2-3	CSAGQGVEDMQYF	TGCAGCGCGGGACAGGGAGTGGAAGATATGCAGTATTTT